This entry lists 10 T cell receptor beta chains sequenced from one sample in a study of blood T cell repertoires in COVID-19. Sequencing was performed with immunoSEQ multiplex PCR; in TCRdb, only in-frame clones are kept and a portion is missing. Among 40,000 to 50,000 clones listed, roughly nine tenths were seen once. Sample: peripheral blood. These receptor sequences come from a human donor in a cohort sampled during active COVID-19.

The sample holds one count of this clone. CDR3 bases: TGCAGCGTTGAAGATAGGAGGGCCGAGGGAGAAAAACTGTTTTTT. Translation gives CSVEDRRAEGEKLFF. The rearrangement links TRBV29-1 to TRBJ1-4, with D hard to call. V lost 0 bases and J lost 8, with 16 bases in between. The V gene's germline CDR1 is SQVTM and CDR2 ANQGSEA. This CDR3 has 15 amino acids. The full variable domain, in which reference TRBV29-1 and TRBJ1-4 provide the parts outside the CDR3, is SAVISQKPSRDICQRGTSLTIQCQVDSQVTMMFWYRQQPGQSLTLIATANQGSEATYESGFVIDKFPISRPNLTFSTLTVSNMSPEDSSIYLCSVEDRRAEGEKLFFGSGTQLSVL.

The chain joins TRBV5-1 to TRBJ2-3; D possibly corresponds to TRBD2 (5 bases). Germline CDR1 is SGHRS and CDR2 is YFSETQ. V lost 3 bases and J 0 bases, leaving 8 bases between the germline ends. The CDR3 has 14 amino acids. CDR3 residues: CASSSTGSTDTQYF. The DNA of the CDR3 is TGCGCCAGCAGCTCAACGGGGAGCACAGATACGCAGTATTTT. Variable domain in full (rest from reference TRBV5-1 and TRBJ2-3): KAGVTQTPRYLIKTRGQQVTLSCSPISGHRSVSWYQQTPGQGLQFLFEYFSETQRNKGNFPGRFSGRQFSNSRSEMNVSTLELGDSALYLCASSSTGSTDTQYFGPGTRLTVL.

The chain has TRBV9 and TRBJ1-1, with TRBD1 matching over 8 bases. Per the germline V gene, CDR1 is SGDLS and CDR2 is YYNGEE. CDR3 length equals 15 residues. The ends lost 3 bases at V and 1 base at J; junction bases unmatched: 5. CDR3 residues: CASSATGTGNTEAFF. As DNA, the CDR3 is TGTGCCAGCAGCGCAACCGGGACAGGGAACACTGAAGCTTTCTTT.

The V and J genes are TRBV4-1 and TRBJ2-7, with TRBD1 matching 7 bases. The CDR3 sequence is 14 residues long. In germline, CDR1 is MGHRA, CDR2 YSYEKL. V shed 1 base, J shed 0 bases, and the junction held 0 bases outside the gene matches. DNA of the CDR3: TGCGCCAGCAGCCAAGGACAGGGCTCCTACGAGCAGTACTTC. Its protein is CASSQGQGSYEQYF.

The genes are TRBV6-4 and TRBJ2-3, with a weak D call TRBD1 (5 bases). The germline gives CDR1 MRHNA, CDR2 SNTAGT. Trimming removed 9 bases at V and 3 bases at J, with 22 bases between. CDR3 length: 16 residues. The CDR3 coding sequence is TGTGCCAGAAGGCCCTCTGGTCAGGGTGGGACAGATACGCAGTATTTT. Translating it yields CARRPSGQGGTDTQYF.

This clone was counted a single time. The chain employs TRBV2 and TRBJ2-2, with a possible D match to TRBD2 (7 bases). Germline CDR1 reads SNHLY; CDR2 reads FYNNEI. The V end was cut by 10 bases, the J end by 5 bases, with 17 bases between. The CDR3 contains 14 residues. CDR3 loop: CAKQVGGVTGELFF. In DNA, the CDR3 is TGTGCCAAGCAAGTAGGGGGGGTTACCGGGGAGCTGTTTTTT.

V and J are TRBV6-5 and TRBJ2-3; 7 positions agree with TRBD1. The CDR3 runs 15 residues. The V gene's germline CDR1 is MNHEY and CDR2 SVGAGI. The J segment lost 1 base and the V segment lost 9 bases, leaving 10 bases of the junction unmatched. CDR3 amino acids: CASSKGGGGTDTQYF. The CDR3 coding sequence is TGTGCCAGTTCGAAAGGGGGCGGCGGCACAGATACGCAGTATTTT.

CDR3 loop: CASSFGGTEAFF. Written as DNA, the CDR3 is TGCGCCAGCAGCTTTGGGGGGACTGAAGCTTTCTTT. The rearrangement links TRBV5-1 to TRBJ1-1, with D tentatively TRBD1 (5 bases). This CDR3 comprises 12 residues. V lost 2 bases and J lost 5, with 7 bases in between. Germline CDR1 reads SGHRS; CDR2 reads YFSETQ.

The V and J genes are TRBV29-1 and TRBJ1-1; D call uncertain. Looked up from germline, CDR1 is SQVTM and CDR2 is ANQGSEA. V lost 7 bases, J lost 7 bases, and 10 bases lay in between. CDR3 length equals 10 residues. CDR3 sequence (DNA): TGCAGCGCCGGGCGGGTTGAAGCTTTCTTT. It translates to CSAGRVEAFF.

V gene TRBV7-9 combines with J gene TRBJ1-2; D gene unclear. There are 13 residues in the CDR3. V lost 3 bases to trimming and J lost 2 bases, with 7 bases between them. From germline, CDR1 is SEHNR and CDR2 FQNEAQ (reference sequence). The CDR3 coding sequence is TGTGCCAGCAGCTTGGAGGCGAACTATGGCTACACCTTC. This gives the protein CASSLEANYGYTF.